The T cell receptor beta chain under discussion was sequenced for a study of PD-1 blockade in classical Hodgkin lymphoma. Generated by immunoSEQ multiplex PCR, the TCRdb table keeps only in-frame clones and is missing some. The repertoire holds roughly 36,000 clones, with about 80% as singletons. Time point here: cycle 4 day 1 (C4D1), after more than five weeks of nivolumab. Each patient's relapse followed autologous stem cell transplantation, and brentuximab vedotin exposure varied. CDR3 length: 13 residues. Germline loops: CDR1 MNHEY, CDR2 SVGAGI. Points on this clone: The antigen remains unidentified. Sequence at one end of the junction differs from germline and may be a read error.

Whole-study findings and limits: The diversity seen at baseline in complete responders resembled that of newly diagnosed patients. Patients who initiated nivolumab within 1 year of ASCT were excluded. CD4+ TCR diversity, unlike CD8+, rose significantly by C4D1.

V and J are TRBV6-5 and TRBJ1-2; 8 nucleotides match TRBD1. Sequencing used peripheral blood mononuclear cells (PBMCs), obtained before the fourth cycle of nivolumab. The sequence came from a human donor with classical Hodgkin lymphoma. CDR3: CASRHPAGQGLHF. The CDR3 DNA reads as TGTGCCAGCAGACACCCGGCTGGACAGGGACTCCACTTC.